This TCR beta chain emerged from a study of cytomegalovirus exposure and HLA in healthy donors. General study points: Only CMV serostatus was available as immune exposure information. Listed as cytomegalovirus-associated were 150 to 200 TCR beta chains. Later analysis showed most CMV-associated TCR beta chains appearing HLA-restricted.

In the case of this clone: Its antigen is currently unknown.

The PCR was carried out with 60 Vbeta primers and 13 Jbeta primers. Profiled with immunoSEQ multiplex PCR; TCRdb holds only in-frame clones, not every one. The sample includes some 80,000 clones, over 70% seen only once; the top ten take 1.5% to 2%. This TCR came from a man in his forties in good health and CMV-seronegative. Material for sequencing was PBMCs.

CDR3 residues: CASSLGLAGSQETQYF. The CDR3 nucleotides read TGTGCCAGCAGCCTCGGTCTAGCGGGAAGCCAAGAGACCCAGTACTTC. The V and J genes are TRBV5-4 and TRBJ2-5, with 9 bases matching TRBD2. CDR1 and CDR2 (germline): SGHNT, YYREEE (reference sequence). J gave up 1 base and V 4 bases, and 8 bases lay outside the gene matches. This CDR3 comprises 16 residues.